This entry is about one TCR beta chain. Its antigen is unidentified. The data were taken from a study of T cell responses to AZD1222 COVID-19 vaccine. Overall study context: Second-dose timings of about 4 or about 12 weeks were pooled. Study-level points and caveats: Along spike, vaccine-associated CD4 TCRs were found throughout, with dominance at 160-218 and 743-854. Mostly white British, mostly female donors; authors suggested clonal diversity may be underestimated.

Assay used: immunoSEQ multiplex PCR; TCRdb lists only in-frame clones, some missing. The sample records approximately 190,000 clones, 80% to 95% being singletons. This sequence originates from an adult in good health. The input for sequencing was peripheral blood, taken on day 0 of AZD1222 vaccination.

Written as DNA, the CDR3 is TGCGCCAGCAGCCCGTCGGGACAGGGAAGCACAGATACGCAGTATTTT. Amino acids: CASSPSGQGSTDTQYF. V and J are TRBV5-1 and TRBJ2-3; 9 nucleotides align to TRBD1. CDR1 is SGHRS and CDR2 is YFSETQ in the germline V gene. CDR3 length: 16 amino acids. Trimming took 4 bases from V and 0 from J; bases not matched to a gene: 6.